These 7 T cell receptor beta chains were all obtained from the same sample, sequenced in a study of blood T cells in healthy people across ages. The authors ran a second PCR of 7 to 11 cycles using a sample-barcoded 5' primer and a J-beta primer mix. From the 5' RACE reads, TCRdb called clonotypes with MiXCR, one entry per CDR3 protein. The table shows about 620,000 distinct CDR3 sequences, with 20% to 25% occurring only once. Sequenced sample: blood. The receptor source for this set is a man aged 65 to 85 in good health.

This clonotype was recorded a few times. The V and J genes are TRBV7-6 and TRBJ2-1, with 13 nucleotides matching TRBD2. The CDR3 spans 17 residues. The germline gives CDR1 SGHVS, CDR2 FNYEAQ. V was pared by 5 bases and J by 4 bases, with 8 bases of the junction left unmatched. This CDR3 reads CASSERTSGSPYNEQFF. In DNA form, the CDR3 reads TGTGCCAGCAGCGAACGGACTAGCGGGAGTCCTTACAATGAGCAGTTCTTC.

The chain links TRBV18 to TRBJ2-5, with 8 nucleotides matching TRBD2. The end of the DNA is better explained by TRBJ2-7, so the J call may be wrong. The CDR3 runs to 17 residues. Germline CDR1 is KGHSH and CDR2 is LQKENI. CDR3 region: CASSPALAEGGTYEQYF. The DNA for the CDR3 is TGTGCCAGCTCACCAGCACTAGCGGAGGGGGGTACCTACGAGCAGTACTTC.

This clonotype was counted between two and nine times. V and J are TRBV28 and TRBJ2-7; possibly TRBD1 for D (5 bases). Looked up from germline, CDR1 is MDHEN and CDR2 is SYDVKM. Trimming cost V 4 bases and J 0 bases, with 13 bases left between them. The CDR3 covers 15 residues. CDR3: CASSSTALLSYEQYF. CDR3 bases: TGTGCCAGCAGTTCGACAGCTCTACTCTCCTACGAGCAGTACTTC.

This clonotype turned up a few times. V gene TRBV28 combines with J gene TRBJ2-7, with TRBD1 as a possible D gene (6 bases). Trimming pared 7 bases from V and 5 bases from J, leaving 18 bases between. Germline V CDR1 and CDR2: MDHEN, SYDVKM. The CDR3 sequence is 14 residues long. As DNA, the CDR3 is TGTGCCAGCATGGGGACACCGAAGACAAACGAGCAGTACTTC. Encoded protein: CASMGTPKTNEQYF.

The table lists this clonotype with a few counts. The rearrangement joins TRBV7-2 to TRBJ2-3, with D possibly matching TRBD1 (7 bases). The germline V gene has CDR1 SGHTA and CDR2 FQGNSA. Trimming left V 1 base short and J 8 bases short, with 22 bases between. The CDR3 runs 17 residues. The CDR3 nucleotides are TGTGCCAGCAGCTTAGGGGGGGACAGCCTTTCTCAGGGTACGCAGTATTTT. Its protein product is CASSLGGDSLSQGTQYF.

This chain joins TRBV4-1 and TRBJ2-5, with 10 bases identical to TRBD2. The end of the DNA fits TRBJ2-7 better, so the J call may be wrong. This CDR3 region has 16 residues. CDR1 and CDR2 (germline): MGHRA, YSYEKL. CDR3 protein: CASSQDLTSGTYEQYF. The CDR3 DNA reads TGCGCCAGCAGCCAAGATCTTACTAGCGGGACCTACGAGCAGTACTTC.

The chain combines TRBV6-1 with TRBJ2-3, with a possible D match to TRBD2 (5 bases). The germline gives CDR1 MNHNS, CDR2 SASEGT. V gave up 7 bases and J gave up 2 bases, with 13 bases separating them. The CDR3 is 14 amino acids. CDR3 region: CASKGLSTTDTQYF. CDR3 DNA sequence: TGTGCCAGCAAAGGACTCTCGACCACAGATACGCAGTATTTT.